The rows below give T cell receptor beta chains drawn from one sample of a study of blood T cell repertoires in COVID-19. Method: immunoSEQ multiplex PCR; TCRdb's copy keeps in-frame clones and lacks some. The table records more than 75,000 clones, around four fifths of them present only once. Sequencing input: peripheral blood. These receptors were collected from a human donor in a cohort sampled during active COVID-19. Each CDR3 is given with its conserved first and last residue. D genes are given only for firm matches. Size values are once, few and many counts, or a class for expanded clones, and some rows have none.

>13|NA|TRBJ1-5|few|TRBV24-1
CAIGGDSYQPQHF
TGTGCCATAGGAGGGGACTCATATCAGCCCCAGCATTTT
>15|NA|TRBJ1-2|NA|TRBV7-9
CASSFSGAGTIGYTF
TGTGCCAGCAGCTTTAGTGGGGCGGGGACGATTGGCTACACCTTC
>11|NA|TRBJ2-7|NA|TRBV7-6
CASSTQNEQYF
TGTGCCAGCAGCACTCAAAACGAGCAGTACTTC
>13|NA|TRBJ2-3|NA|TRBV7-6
CASSLPPGYTQYF
TGTGCCAGCAGCTTGCCGCCAGGGTATACGCAGTATTTT
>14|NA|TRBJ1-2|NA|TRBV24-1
CATSDPGQPYGYTF
TGTGCCACCAGTGACCCTGGACAGCCGTATGGCTACACCTTC
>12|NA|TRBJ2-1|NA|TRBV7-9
CASSFSVNEQFF
TGTGCCAGCAGCTTTTCAGTAAATGAGCAGTTCTTC
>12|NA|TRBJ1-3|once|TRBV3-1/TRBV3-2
CASSPQGNTIYF
TGTGCCAGCAGCCCCCAGGGAAACACCATATATTTT
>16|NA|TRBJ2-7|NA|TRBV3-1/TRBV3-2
CASSQIRPVGVGEQYF
TGTGCCAGCAGCCAGATCCGGCCAGTCGGGGTTGGGGAGCAGTACTTC
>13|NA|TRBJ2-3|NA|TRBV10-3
CAIRQDLTDTQYF
TGTGCCATTCGACAGGACCTCACAGATACGCAGTATTTT
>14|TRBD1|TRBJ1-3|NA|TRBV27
CASRRQGAGNTIYF
TGTGCCAGCAGACGACAGGGGGCTGGAAACACCATATATTTT
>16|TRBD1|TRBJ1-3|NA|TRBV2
CASSGMTGGPGNTIYF
TGTGCCAGCAGCGGGATGACAGGGGGCCCCGGAAACACCATATATTTT
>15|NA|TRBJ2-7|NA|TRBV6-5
CASREGRTGTYEQYF
TGTGCCAGCAGGGAGGGTAGGACAGGAACCTACGAGCAGTACTTC
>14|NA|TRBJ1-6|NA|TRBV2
CASSAGPRDSPLHF
TGTGCCAGCAGTGCAGGGCCTCGGGATTCACCCCTCCACTTT
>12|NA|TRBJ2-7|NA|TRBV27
CATGERSYEQYF
TGTGCCACCGGGGAGCGGTCCTACGAGCAGTACTTC
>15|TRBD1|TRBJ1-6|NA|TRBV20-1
CSASLPGGLRSPLHF
TGCAGTGCTAGTTTGCCAGGGGGCTTGCGTTCACCCCTCCACTTT
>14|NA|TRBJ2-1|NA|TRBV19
CASSIDQAVNEQFF
TGTGCCAGTAGTATTGACCAAGCGGTGAATGAGCAGTTCTTC
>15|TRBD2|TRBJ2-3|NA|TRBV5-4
CASSPSGVLTDTQYF
TGTGCCAGCAGCCCTAGCGGGGTACTCACAGATACGCAGTATTTT
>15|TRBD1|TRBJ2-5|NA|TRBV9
CASSVVQGIGETQYF
TGTGCCAGCAGCGTAGTACAGGGGATCGGAGAGACCCAGTACTTC
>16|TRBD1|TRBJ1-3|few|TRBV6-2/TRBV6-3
CASSKHQGAFGNTIYF
TGTGCCAGCAGTAAACATCAGGGGGCCTTTGGAAACACCATATATTTT
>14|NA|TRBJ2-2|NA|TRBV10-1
CASKGELNTGELFF
TGCGCCAGCAAAGGGGAACTGAACACCGGGGAGCTGTTTTTT
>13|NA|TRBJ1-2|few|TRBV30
CAWSAGGNYGYTF
TGTGCCTGGAGTGCAGGAGGGAACTATGGCTACACCTTC
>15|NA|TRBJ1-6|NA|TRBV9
CASSVDAGANSPLHF
TGTGCCAGCAGCGTAGACGCAGGGGCTAATTCACCCCTCCACTTT
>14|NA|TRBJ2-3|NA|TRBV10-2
CASSDRVGTDTQYF
TGCGCCAGCAGTGACAGGGTAGGCACAGATACGCAGTATTTT
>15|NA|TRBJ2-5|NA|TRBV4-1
CASSQGAERRETQYF
TGCGCCAGCAGCCAAGGGGCAGAACGCCGAGAGACCCAGTACTTC
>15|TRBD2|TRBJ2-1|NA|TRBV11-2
CASIPDGAGEGEQFF
TGTGCCAGCATTCCCGACGGGGCGGGAGAAGGGGAGCAGTTCTTC
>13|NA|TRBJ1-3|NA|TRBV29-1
CSVDEGTGNTIYF
TGCAGCGTTGACGAGGGGACAGGAAACACCATATATTTT
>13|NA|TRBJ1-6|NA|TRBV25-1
CASVRDTDSPLHF
TGTGCCAGCGTCCGGGACACCGATTCACCCCTCCACTTT
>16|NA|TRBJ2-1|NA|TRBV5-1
CASSLGRASSYNEQFF
TGCGCCAGCAGCTTGGGCAGGGCAAGCTCCTACAATGAGCAGTTCTTC
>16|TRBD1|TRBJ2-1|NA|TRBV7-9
CASSLVDRGRQNEQFF
TGTGCCAGCAGCTTAGTAGACAGGGGAAGACAAAATGAGCAGTTCTTC
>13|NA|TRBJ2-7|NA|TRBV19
CASSEGLNLEQYF
TGTGCCAGTAGTGAGGGACTTAACTTAGAGCAGTACTTC
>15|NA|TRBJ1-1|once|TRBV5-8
CASSWHLGGNTEAFF
TGTGCCAGCAGCTGGCACTTAGGAGGGAACACTGAAGCTTTCTTT
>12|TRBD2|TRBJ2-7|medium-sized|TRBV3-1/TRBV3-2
CASSLSGAEQYF
TGTGCCAGCAGCCTTAGCGGGGCGGAGCAGTACTTC
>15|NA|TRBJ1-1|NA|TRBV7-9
CASSLLRDRNTEAFF
TGTGCCAGCAGCTTATTGCGGGATCGGAACACTGAAGCTTTCTTT
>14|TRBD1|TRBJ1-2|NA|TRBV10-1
CASSDGSGTGRYTF
TGCGCCAGCAGTGACGGATCCGGGACAGGGCGTTACACCTTC
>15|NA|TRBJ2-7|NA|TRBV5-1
CASSFQTGPAREQYF
TGCGCCAGCAGCTTCCAGACAGGTCCTGCGAGGGAGCAGTACTTC
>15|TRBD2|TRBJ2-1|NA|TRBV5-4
CASSLTSGFYNEQFF
TGTGCCAGCAGCTTGACTAGCGGGTTCTACAATGAGCAGTTCTTC
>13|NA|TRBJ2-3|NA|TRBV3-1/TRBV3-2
CASSQDRGQGQYF
TGTGCCAGCAGCCAAGATAGGGGACAAGGGCAGTATTTT
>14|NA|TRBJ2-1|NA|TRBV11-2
CASSALTGRNEQFF
TGTGCCAGCAGCGCGTTGACAGGTCGCAATGAGCAGTTCTTC
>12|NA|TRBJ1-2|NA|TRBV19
CATSGQPYGYTF
TGTGCCACCTCAGGACAGCCTTATGGCTACACCTTC
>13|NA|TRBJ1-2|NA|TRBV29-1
CSVPELHDAGYTF
TGCAGCGTCCCGGAGCTGCACGACGCTGGCTACACCTTC
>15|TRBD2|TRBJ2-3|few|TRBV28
CASSTSGRGTDTQYF
TGTGCCAGCAGTACTAGCGGGAGGGGCACAGATACGCAGTATTTT